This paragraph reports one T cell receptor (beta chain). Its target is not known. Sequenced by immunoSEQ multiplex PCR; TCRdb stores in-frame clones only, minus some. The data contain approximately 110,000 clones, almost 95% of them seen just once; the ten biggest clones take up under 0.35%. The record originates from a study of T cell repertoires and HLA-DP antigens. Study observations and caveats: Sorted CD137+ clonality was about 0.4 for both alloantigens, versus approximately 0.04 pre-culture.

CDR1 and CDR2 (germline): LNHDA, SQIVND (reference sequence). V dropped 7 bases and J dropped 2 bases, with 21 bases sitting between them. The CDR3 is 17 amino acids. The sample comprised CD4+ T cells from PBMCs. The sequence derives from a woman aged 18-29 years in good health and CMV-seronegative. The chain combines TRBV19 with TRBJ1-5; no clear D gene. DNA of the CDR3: TGTGCCAGTACTCTTCTTCCTGGAAGTAGCGGCAATCAGCCCCAGCATTTT. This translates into CASTLLPGSSGNQPQHF.